This T cell receptor (beta chain) was sequenced for a study of blood T cell repertoires in COVID-19. Study summary: In each case, the material was cDNA or gDNA derived from T cells, B-cell-depleted T cells, or PBMCs.

This table comes from immunoSEQ multiplex PCR, and its TCRdb copy is limited to in-frame clones, with some not included. Of over 85,000 clones in the sample, almost 90% were seen once. The sequencing input was peripheral blood. The source of this sequence is a woman aged 70-85 years with acute or convalescent COVID-19.

CDR3 sequence: CAWKGGASWTGELFF. CDR3 DNA: TGTGCCTGGAAAGGGGGCGCGTCGTGGACCGGGGAGCTGTTTTTT. The V call is TRBV30, the J call TRBJ2-2, with TRBD1 matching 7 bases. Germline V gene data show CDR1 as GTSNPN and CDR2 as SVGIG (reference sequence). Unmatched junction bases numbered 10, after V lost 4 bases and J lost 5 bases. The CDR3 sequence is 15 residues long.